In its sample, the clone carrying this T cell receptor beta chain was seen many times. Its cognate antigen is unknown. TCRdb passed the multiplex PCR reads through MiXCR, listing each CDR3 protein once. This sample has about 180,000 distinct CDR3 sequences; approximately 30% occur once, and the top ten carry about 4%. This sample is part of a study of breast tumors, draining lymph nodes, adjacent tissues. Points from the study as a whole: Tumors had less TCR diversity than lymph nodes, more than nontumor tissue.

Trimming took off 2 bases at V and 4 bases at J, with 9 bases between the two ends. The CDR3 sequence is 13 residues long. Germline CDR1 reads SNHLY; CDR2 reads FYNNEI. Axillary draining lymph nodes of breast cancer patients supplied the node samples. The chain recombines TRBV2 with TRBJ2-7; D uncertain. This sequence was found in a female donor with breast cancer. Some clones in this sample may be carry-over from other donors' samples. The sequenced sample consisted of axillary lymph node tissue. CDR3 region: CASSEPASYEQYF. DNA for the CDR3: TGTGCCAGCAGTGAACCGGCTAGTTACGAGCAGTACTTC.